The entry below gives a single TCR beta chain sequence along with its context. Its antigen is unidentified. This sample is drawn from a study of monozygotic twins with cystic fibrosis. Study in general: Library input was three micrograms of fragmented DNA, with 15 PCR cycles.

With 7 bases clipped from V and 3 bases from J, the junction kept 9 bases outside the gene matches. The germline V gene encodes CDR1 MNHNS and CDR2 SASEGT. CDR3 length: 15 amino acids. Study-wide findings and caveats: Nucleotide-identical clonotype sharing was significantly higher within monozygotic CF twin pairs than between unrelated CF individuals. Age, concordance and disease severity did not associate with shared CDR3 numbers. V usage most resembled the co-twin in 13 of 16 pairs.

Clones were sequenced by immunoSEQ multiplex PCR, and TCRdb holds only the in-frame ones, with some missing. The repertoire holds around 33,000 clones, with about 87% as singletons. The sequence came from a girl aged 2 to 10 with cystic fibrosis. V gene TRBV6-1 combines with J gene TRBJ1-5; 7 bases are a match to TRBD1. Sequencing was done on a sample of blood. The CDR3 DNA reads as TGTGCCAGCAAACTAAGGGACAGCAACAATCAGCCCCAGCATTTT. It is translated as CASKLRDSNNQPQHF.